This entry lists 16 T cell receptor beta chains sequenced from one sample in a study of cytomegalovirus exposure and HLA in healthy donors. In the PCR, 60 Vbeta and 13 Jbeta primers were used. Some clones are missing from TCRdb's copy, which holds only in-frame ones; the method was immunoSEQ multiplex PCR. The table lists about 97,000 clones, around three quarters of them singletons. The sample comprised PBMCs. These receptors came from a male donor in good health and CMV-seropositive.

This clone was seen a handful of times. The chain has TRBV7-3 and TRBJ1-1, with a possible D match to TRBD1 (6 bases). The CDR3 contains 15 residues. Trimming took off 5 bases at V and 4 bases at J, with 17 bases between the two ends. Germline CDR1 SGHTA, CDR2 FQGTGA. The CDR3 DNA is TGTGCCAGCAGCCAGGGGTTGGGAAGGGGCACTGAAGCTTTCTTT. Protein product: CASSQGLGRGTEAFF.

The CDR3 here is CSVGRSTSTDTQYF. The DNA of the CDR3 is TGCAGCGTGGGCAGGTCTACTAGCACAGATACGCAGTATTTT. V and J are TRBV29-1 and TRBJ2-3, with D uncertain. Germline V gene sequence: CDR1 SQVTM, CDR2 ANQGSEA. CDR3 length: 14 residues. Trimming removed 6 bases from V and 0 bases from J, with 13 bases in between.

The rearrangement links TRBV6-1 to TRBJ1-2; D gene ambiguous. CDR3 length: 12 amino acids. Looked up from germline, CDR1 is MNHNS and CDR2 is SASEGT. V was clipped by 0 bases and J by 6 bases, with 5 bases between them. The CDR3: CASSEAADGYTF. The CDR3 nucleotides read TGTGCCAGCAGTGAAGCTGCAGATGGCTACACCTTC.

This chain links TRBV5-6 with TRBJ2-3; D may be TRBD2 (6 bases). V was shortened by 2 bases and J by 5 bases, with 15 bases between the two germline ends. Germline V CDR1 and CDR2: SGHDT, YYEEEE. CDR3 length: 15 amino acids. Here the CDR3 DNA reads TGTGCCAGCAGCTTAAAAGGGAGGTGGAGAGATACGCAGTATTTT. Its protein product is CASSLKGRWRDTQYF.

CDR3 loop: CASSWGGRANTEAFF. The CDR3 coding sequence is TGTGCCAGCAGTTGGGGCGGCAGGGCGAACACTGAAGCTTTCTTT. V gene TRBV6-5 combines with J gene TRBJ1-1, with D maybe TRBD1 (5 bases). The CDR3 spans 15 residues. The ends were cut back, 4 bases at V and 1 base at J, with 13 bases in the middle. The germline V gene encodes CDR1 MNHEY and CDR2 SVGAGI.

The genes are TRBV2 and TRBJ1-4; tentatively, D is TRBD1 (5 bases). V was cut by 0 bases and J by 7 bases, with 12 bases left in between. Looked up from germline, CDR1 is SNHLY and CDR2 is FYNNEI. The CDR3 is made up of 15 amino acids. CDR3 sequence (DNA): TGTGCCAGCAGTGAAGCAGCGGGGCTTCTTGAAAAACTGTTTTTT. It is translated as CASSEAAGLLEKLFF.

The chain joins TRBV15 to TRBJ2-1; 7 positions agree with TRBD1. This CDR3 is built from 15 residues. Unmatched junction bases numbered 8, after V lost 0 bases and J lost 9 bases. CDR1 LNHNV and CDR2 YYDKDF come from the germline V gene (reference sequence). CDR3 DNA: TGTGCCACCAGCAGAGAAAGACAGGGTCCCGCTGAGCAGTTCTTC. Translated: CATSRERQGPAEQFF.

The chain couples TRBV25-1 to TRBJ1-5; D not certain. Looked up from germline, CDR1 is MGHDK and CDR2 is SYGVNS. V was pared by 5 bases and J by 5 bases, with 10 bases between. The CDR3 has 13 amino acids. The CDR3 sequence is CASSSTGDQPQHF. As DNA, the CDR3 is TGTGCCAGCAGTTCGACGGGTGATCAGCCCCAGCATTTT.

This clone was seen only once. The junction departs from germline at one end; a sequencing error may be responsible. Other DNA sequences of this sample code for an identical CDR3. The V gene is TRBV30, the J gene TRBJ1-6; D might be TRBD1 (6 bases). Looked up from germline, CDR1 is GTSNPN and CDR2 is SVGIG (reference sequence). The CDR3 extends over 13 amino acids. The CDR3 DNA reads TGTGCCTGGGTACAGGGTGGGAATTCTCCCCTCCACTTT. This codes for CAWVQGGNSPLHF.

This clone was seen once. The chain uses TRBV9 and TRBJ2-1; tentatively, D is TRBD2 (5 bases). There are 15 residues in the CDR3. Trimming took off 3 bases at V and 5 bases at J, with 15 bases between the two ends. Per the germline V gene, CDR1 is SGDLS and CDR2 is YYNGEE. The DNA for the CDR3 is TGTGCCAGCAGCGGACATCCCGGGGTGAACAATGAGCAGTTCTTC. This translates into CASSGHPGVNNEQFF.

The chain combines TRBV19 with TRBJ1-1; TRBD1 matches at 7 bases. The ends lost 8 bases at V and 1 base at J; junction bases unmatched: 7. The CDR3 loop spans 14 amino acids. The germline V gene has CDR1 LNHDA and CDR2 SQIVND (reference sequence). The CDR3 coding sequence is TGTGCCAGTCGAACAGGGGAGGCGAACACTGAAGCTTTCTTT. Protein: CASRTGEANTEAFF.

This clone was detected a few times. V gene TRBV7-2 combines with J gene TRBJ2-7; tentative D call: TRBD2 (6 bases). V lost 1 base and J 4 bases, leaving 11 bases between the germline ends. The germline gives CDR1 SGHTA, CDR2 FQGNSA. This CDR3 spans 14 amino acids. CDR3 amino acids: CASSLGIREYEQYF. CDR3 bases: TGTGCCAGCAGCTTAGGTATCCGGGAGTACGAGCAGTACTTC.

J is TRBJ1-2 and V is TRBV18, with D possibly TRBD1 on 5 matching bases. Germline lookup yields CDR1 KGHSH and CDR2 LQKENI. The CDR3 runs to 14 residues. Trimming removed 3 bases from V and 2 bases from J, with 10 bases in between. CDR3: CASSPSTVNYGYTF. Here the CDR3 DNA reads TGTGCCAGCTCACCTTCGACAGTCAACTATGGCTACACCTTC.

This clone was found once. The gene calls are TRBV19 and TRBJ2-5; 8 nucleotides line up with TRBD1. The germline V gene has CDR1 LNHDA and CDR2 SQIVND (reference sequence). The ends lost 5 bases at V and 7 bases at J; junction bases unmatched: 6. The CDR3 consists of 13 residues. DNA for the CDR3: TGTGCCAGTAGTGTCGGGACAGGAGGGACCCAGTACTTC. Its translation: CASSVGTGGTQYF. Complete variable domain (other parts from reference TRBV19 and TRBJ2-5): DGGITQSPKYLFRKEGQNVTLSCEQNLNHDAMYWYRQDPGQGLRLIYYSQIVNDFQKGDIAEGYSVSREKKESFPLTVTSAQKNPTAFYLCASSVGTGGTQYFGPGTRLLVL.

This clone has just a few counts. The V call is TRBV10-3, the J call TRBJ2-1; the D gene is possibly TRBD1 (6 bases). The CDR3 is made up of 16 amino acids. The V end was cut by 6 bases, the J end by 0 bases, with 15 bases between. CDR1 is ENHRY and CDR2 is SYGVKD in the germline V gene. The CDR3 sequence is CAIRPGQTNSYNEQFF. In DNA, the CDR3 is TGTGCCATCAGGCCGGGACAAACGAACTCCTACAATGAGCAGTTCTTC.

This clone was found once. This chain links TRBV19 with TRBJ2-7; 10 nucleotides align to TRBD1. This CDR3 region has 15 residues. Germline V gene data show CDR1 as LNHDA and CDR2 as SQIVND (reference sequence). V lost 2 bases and J lost 3; bases outside the gene matches: 4. The CDR3 spells CASSISGTGVYEQYF. CDR3 nucleotides: TGTGCCAGTAGTATAAGTGGGACAGGGGTCTACGAGCAGTACTTC.